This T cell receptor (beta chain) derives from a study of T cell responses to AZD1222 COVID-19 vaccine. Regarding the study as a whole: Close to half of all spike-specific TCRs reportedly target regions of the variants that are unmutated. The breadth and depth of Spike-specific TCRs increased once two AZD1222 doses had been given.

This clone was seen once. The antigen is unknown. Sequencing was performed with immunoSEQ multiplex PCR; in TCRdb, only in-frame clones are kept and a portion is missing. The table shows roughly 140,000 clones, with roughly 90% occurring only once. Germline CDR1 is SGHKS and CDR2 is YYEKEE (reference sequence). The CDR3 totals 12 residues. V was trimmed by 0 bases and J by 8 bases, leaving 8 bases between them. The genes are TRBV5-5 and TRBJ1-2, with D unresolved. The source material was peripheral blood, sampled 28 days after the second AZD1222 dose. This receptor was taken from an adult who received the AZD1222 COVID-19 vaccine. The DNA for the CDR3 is TGTGCCAGCAGCTTGGGGGCGAGGGGCTACACCTTC. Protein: CASSLGARGYTF.